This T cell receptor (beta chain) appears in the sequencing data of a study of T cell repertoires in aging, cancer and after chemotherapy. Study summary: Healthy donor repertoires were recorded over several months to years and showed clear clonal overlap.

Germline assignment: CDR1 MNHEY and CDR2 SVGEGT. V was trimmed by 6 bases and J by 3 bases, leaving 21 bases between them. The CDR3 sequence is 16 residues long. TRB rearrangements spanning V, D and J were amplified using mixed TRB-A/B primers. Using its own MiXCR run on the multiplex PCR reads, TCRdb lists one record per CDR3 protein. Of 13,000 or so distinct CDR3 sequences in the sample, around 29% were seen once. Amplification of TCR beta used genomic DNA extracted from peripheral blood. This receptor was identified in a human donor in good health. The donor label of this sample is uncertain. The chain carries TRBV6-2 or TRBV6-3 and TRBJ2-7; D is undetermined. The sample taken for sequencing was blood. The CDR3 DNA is TGTGCCAGCAGCCCCCGGGTCCTCGGGTTGGTCTACGAGCAGTACTTC. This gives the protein CASSPRVLGLVYEQYF.